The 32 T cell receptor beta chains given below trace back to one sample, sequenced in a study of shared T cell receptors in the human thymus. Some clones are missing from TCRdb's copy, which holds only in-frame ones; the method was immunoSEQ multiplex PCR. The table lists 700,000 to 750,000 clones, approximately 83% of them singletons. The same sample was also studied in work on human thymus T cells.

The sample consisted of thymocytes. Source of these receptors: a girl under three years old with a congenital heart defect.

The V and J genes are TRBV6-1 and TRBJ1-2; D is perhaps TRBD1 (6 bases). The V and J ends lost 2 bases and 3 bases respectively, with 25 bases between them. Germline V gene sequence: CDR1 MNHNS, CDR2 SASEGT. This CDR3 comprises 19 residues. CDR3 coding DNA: TGTGCCAGCAGTGAATTTGTACATAGATGGGGGGGCGTAGACTATGGCTACACCTTC. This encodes CASSEFVHRWGGVDYGYTF.

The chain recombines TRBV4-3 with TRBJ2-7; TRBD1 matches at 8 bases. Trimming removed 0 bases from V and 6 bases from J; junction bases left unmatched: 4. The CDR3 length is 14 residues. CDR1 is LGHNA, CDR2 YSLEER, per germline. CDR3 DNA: TGCGCCAGCAGCCAAGATTGGACAGGGCTCGAGCAGTACTTC. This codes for CASSQDWTGLEQYF.

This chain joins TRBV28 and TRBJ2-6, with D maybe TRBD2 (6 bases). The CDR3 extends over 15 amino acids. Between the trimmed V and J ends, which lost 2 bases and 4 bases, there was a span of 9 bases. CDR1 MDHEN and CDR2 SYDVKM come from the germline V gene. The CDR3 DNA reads TGTGCCAGCAGTTTAGGAGGGTACGGGGCCAACGTCCTGACTTTC. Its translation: CASSLGGYGANVLTF.

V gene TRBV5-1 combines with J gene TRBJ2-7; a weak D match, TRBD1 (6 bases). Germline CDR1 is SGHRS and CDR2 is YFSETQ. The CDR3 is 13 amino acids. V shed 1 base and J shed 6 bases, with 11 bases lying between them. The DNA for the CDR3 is TGCGCCAGCAGCTTGACAGGGTTTGGCGAGCAGTACTTC. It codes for CASSLTGFGEQYF.

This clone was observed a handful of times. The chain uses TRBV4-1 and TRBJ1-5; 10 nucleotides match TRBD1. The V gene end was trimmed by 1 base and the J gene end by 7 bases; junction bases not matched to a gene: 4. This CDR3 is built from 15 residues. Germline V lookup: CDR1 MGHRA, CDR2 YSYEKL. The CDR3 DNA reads TGCGCCAGCAGCCAAGGGACAGGGGGATGGCAGCCCCAGCATTTT. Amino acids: CASSQGTGGWQPQHF.

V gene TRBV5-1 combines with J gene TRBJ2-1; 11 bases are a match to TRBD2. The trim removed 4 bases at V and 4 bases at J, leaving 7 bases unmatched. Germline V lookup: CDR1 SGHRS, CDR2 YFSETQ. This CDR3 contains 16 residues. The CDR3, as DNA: TGCGCCAGCAGCCCCCTCCTAGCGGGGGGTTACAATGAGCAGTTCTTC. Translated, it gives CASSPLLAGGYNEQFF.

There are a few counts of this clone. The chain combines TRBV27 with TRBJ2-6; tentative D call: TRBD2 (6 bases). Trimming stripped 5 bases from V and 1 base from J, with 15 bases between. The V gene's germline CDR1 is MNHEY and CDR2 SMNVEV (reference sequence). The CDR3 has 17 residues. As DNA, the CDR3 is TGTGCCAGCAGTGAAGGGAGGCAGCCTTCTGGGGCCAACGTCCTGACTTTC. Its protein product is CASSEGRQPSGANVLTF.

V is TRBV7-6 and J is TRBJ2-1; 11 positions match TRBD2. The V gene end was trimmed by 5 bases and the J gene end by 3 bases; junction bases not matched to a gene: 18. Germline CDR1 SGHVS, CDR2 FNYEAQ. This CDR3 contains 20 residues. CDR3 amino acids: CASSGGTSGPEAEHYNEQFF. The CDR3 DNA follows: TGTGCCAGCAGCGGAGGGACTAGCGGTCCAGAGGCAGAACACTACAATGAGCAGTTCTTC. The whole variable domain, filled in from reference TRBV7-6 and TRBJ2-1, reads GAGVSQSPRYKVTKRGQDVALRCDPISGHVSLYWYRQALGQGPEFLTYFNYEAQQDKSGLPNDRFSAERPEGSISTLTIQRTEQRDSAMYRCASSGGTSGPEAEHYNEQFFGPGTRLTVL.

For the CDR3, the DNA is TGTGCCAGCAGCAATAGCGGGGGGGGCCCCTCGGGGCATGAGCAGTTCTTC. Protein: CASSNSGGGPSGHEQFF. The V and J genes are TRBV7-9 and TRBJ2-1, with 11 positions matching TRBD2. The V and J ends lost 5 bases and 8 bases, in that order; junction bases with no gene match: 14. CDR1 SEHNR and CDR2 FQNEAQ come from the germline V gene (reference sequence). This CDR3 region has 17 residues.

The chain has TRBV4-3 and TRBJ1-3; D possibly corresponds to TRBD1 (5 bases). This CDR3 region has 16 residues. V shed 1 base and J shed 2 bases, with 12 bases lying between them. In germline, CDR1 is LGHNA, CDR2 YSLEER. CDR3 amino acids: CASSQVLRGTGNTIYF. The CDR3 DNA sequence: TGCGCCAGCAGCCAAGTTTTGCGGGGGACTGGAAACACCATATATTTT.

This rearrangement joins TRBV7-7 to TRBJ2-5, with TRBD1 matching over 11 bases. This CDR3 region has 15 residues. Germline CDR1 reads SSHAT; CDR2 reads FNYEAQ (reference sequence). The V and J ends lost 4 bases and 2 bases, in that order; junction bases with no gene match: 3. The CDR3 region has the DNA TGTGCCAGCAGCTGTAGGGACAGGGGGCAAGAGACCCAGTACTTC. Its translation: CASSCRDRGQETQYF.

For the CDR3, the DNA is TGTGCCAGCAGTTCTCGGACAGGGGGCCTCTCCTACGAGCAGTACTTC. It specifies CASSSRTGGLSYEQYF. The J gene is TRBJ2-7, the V gene TRBV27; 11 nucleotides match TRBD1. Germline V CDR1 and CDR2: MNHEY, SMNVEV (reference sequence). This CDR3 has 16 amino acids. J was trimmed by 0 bases and V by 4 bases; bases with no gene match: 5.

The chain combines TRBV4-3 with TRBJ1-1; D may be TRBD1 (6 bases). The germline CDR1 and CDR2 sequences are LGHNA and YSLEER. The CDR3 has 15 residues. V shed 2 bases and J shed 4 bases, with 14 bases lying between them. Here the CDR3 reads CASSQNRARGTEAFF. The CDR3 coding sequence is TGCGCCAGCAGCCAAAATAGAGCCAGGGGCACTGAAGCTTTCTTT.

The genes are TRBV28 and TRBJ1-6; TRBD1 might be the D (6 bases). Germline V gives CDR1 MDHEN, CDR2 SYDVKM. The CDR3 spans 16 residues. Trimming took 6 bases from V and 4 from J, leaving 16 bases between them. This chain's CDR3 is CASREHGTPYNSPLHF. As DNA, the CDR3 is TGTGCCAGCAGGGAGCACGGGACACCATATAATTCACCCCTCCACTTT.

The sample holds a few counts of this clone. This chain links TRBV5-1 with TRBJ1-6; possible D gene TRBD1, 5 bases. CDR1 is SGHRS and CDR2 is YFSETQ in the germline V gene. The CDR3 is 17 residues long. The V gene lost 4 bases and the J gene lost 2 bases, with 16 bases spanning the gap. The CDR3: CASSPLTSGTYNSPLHF. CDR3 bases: TGCGCCAGCAGCCCACTGACATCAGGGACCTATAATTCACCCCTCCACTTT.

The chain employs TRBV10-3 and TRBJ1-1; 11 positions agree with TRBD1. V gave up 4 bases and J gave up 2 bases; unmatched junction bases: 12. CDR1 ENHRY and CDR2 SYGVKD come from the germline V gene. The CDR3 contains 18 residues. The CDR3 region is CAISGRVGQGALNTEAFF. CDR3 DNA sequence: TGTGCCATCAGTGGAAGGGTCGGACAGGGGGCTCTTAACACTGAAGCTTTCTTT.

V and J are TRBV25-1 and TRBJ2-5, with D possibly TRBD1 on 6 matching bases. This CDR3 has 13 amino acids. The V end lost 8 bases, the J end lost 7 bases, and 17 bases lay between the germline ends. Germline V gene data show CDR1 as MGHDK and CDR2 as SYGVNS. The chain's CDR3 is CASRTTDSRTQYF. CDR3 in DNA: TGTGCCAGCCGTACCACGGACAGTAGGACCCAGTACTTC.

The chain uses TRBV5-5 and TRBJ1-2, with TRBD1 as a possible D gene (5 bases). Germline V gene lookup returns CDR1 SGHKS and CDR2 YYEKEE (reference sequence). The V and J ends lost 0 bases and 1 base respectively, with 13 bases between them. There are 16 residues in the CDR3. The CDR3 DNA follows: TGTGCCAGCAGCTTGGTAAGGGGTACTGATAACTATGGCTACACCTTC. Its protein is CASSLVRGTDNYGYTF. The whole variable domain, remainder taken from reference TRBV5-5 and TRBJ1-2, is DAGVTQSPTHLIKTRGQQVTLRCSPISGHKSVSWYQQVLGQGPQFIFQYYEKEERGRGNFPDRFSARQFPNYSSELNVNALLLGDSALYLCASSLVRGTDNYGYTFGSGTRLTVV.

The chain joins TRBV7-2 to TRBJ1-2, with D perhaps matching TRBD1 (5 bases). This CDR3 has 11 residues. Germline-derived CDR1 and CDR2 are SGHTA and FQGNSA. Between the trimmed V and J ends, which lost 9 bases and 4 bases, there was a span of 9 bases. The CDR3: CASSQGYGYTF. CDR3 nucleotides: TGTGCCAGTTCCCAGGGCTATGGCTACACCTTC.

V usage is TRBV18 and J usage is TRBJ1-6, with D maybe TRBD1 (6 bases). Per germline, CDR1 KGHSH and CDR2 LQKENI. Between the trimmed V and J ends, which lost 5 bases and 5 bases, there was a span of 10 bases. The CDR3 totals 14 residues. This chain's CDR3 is CASSAAGDNSPLHF. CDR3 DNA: TGTGCCAGCTCAGCGGCAGGGGATAATTCACCCCTCCACTTT. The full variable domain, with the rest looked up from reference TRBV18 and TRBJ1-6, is NAGVMQNPRHLVRRRGQEARLRCSPMKGHSHVYWYRQLPEEGLKFMVYLQKENIIDESGMPKERFSAEFPKEGPSILRIQQVVRGDSAAYFCASSAAGDNSPLHFGNGTRLTVT.

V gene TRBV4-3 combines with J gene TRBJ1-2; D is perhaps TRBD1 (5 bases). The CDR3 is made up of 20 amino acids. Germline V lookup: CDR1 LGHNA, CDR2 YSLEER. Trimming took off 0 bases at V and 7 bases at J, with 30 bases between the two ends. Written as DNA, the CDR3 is TGCGCCAGCAGCCAAGAAGGAAGGGTCACAGGCGCGAACCCCTTGATTGGCTACACCTTC. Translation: CASSQEGRVTGANPLIGYTF.

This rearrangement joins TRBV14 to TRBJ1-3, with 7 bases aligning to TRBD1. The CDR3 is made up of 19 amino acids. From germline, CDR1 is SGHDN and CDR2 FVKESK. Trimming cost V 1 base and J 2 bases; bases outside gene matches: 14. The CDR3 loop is CASSQVKIRDDRAGNTIYF. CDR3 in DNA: TGTGCCAGCAGCCAAGTAAAGATCAGGGATGACAGGGCTGGAAACACCATATATTTT.

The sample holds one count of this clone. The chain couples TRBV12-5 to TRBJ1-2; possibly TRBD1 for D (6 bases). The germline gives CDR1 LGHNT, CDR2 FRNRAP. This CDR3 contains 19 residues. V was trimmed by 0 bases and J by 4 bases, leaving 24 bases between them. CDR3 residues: CASGLVGGIGVSRLYGYTF. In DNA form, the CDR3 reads TGTGCTAGTGGTTTGGTAGGGGGAATTGGGGTCAGTCGGCTCTATGGCTACACCTTC.

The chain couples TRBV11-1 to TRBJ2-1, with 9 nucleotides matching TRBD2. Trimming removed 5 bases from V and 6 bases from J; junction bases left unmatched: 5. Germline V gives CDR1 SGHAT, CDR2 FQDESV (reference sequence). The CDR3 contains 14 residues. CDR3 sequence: CASSDAGGANEQFF. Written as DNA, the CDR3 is TGTGCCAGCAGCGACGCGGGGGGGGCCAATGAGCAGTTCTTC.

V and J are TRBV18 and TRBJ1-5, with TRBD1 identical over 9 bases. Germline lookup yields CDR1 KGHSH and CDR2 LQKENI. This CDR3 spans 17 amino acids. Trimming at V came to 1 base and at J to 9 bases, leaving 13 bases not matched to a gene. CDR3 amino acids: CASSPRDETGGTGPQHF. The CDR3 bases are TGTGCCAGCTCACCACGGGATGAAACAGGGGGCACGGGGCCCCAGCATTTT. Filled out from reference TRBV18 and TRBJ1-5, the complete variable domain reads NAGVMQNPRHLVRRRGQEARLRCSPMKGHSHVYWYRQLPEEGLKFMVYLQKENIIDESGMPKERFSAEFPKEGPSILRIQQVVRGDSAAYFCASSPRDETGGTGPQHFGDGTRLSIL.

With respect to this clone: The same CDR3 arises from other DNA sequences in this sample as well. The CDR3 loop is CASSDHYRADYTF. In nucleotides, the CDR3 is TGTGCCAGCAGTGACCATTACAGAGCCGACTACACCTTC. The V call is TRBV25-1, the J call TRBJ1-2; D is undetermined. The CDR3 runs 13 residues. CDR1 MGHDK and CDR2 SYGVNS come from the germline V gene. Between the trimmed V and J ends, which lost 3 bases and 10 bases, there was a span of 15 bases.

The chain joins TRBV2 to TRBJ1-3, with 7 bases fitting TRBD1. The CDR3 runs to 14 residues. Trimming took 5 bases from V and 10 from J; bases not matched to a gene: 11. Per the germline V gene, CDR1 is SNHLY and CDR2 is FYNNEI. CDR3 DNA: TGTGCCAGCAGTCCTGACAGGGCCGGTTGGACCATATATTTT. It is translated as CASSPDRAGWTIYF.

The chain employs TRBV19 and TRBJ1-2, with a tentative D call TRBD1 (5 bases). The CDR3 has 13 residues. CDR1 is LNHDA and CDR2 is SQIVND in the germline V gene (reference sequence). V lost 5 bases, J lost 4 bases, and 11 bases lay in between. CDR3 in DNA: TGTGCCAGTAGTTCCAGGGTGGGCTATGGCTACACCTTC. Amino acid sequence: CASSSRVGYGYTF.

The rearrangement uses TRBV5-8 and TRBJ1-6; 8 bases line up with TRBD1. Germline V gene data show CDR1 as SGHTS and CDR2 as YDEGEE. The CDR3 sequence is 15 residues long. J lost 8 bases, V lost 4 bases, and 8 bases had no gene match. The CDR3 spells CASSRYRGSDSPLHF. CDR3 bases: TGTGCCAGCAGCAGATACAGGGGGTCAGATTCACCCCTCCACTTT.

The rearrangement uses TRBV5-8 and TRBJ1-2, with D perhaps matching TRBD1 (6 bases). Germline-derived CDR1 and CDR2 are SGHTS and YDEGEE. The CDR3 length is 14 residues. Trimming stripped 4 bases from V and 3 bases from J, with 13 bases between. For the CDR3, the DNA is TGTGCCAGCAGCCCGACGGGGGGGCACTATGGCTACACCTTC. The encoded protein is CASSPTGGHYGYTF.

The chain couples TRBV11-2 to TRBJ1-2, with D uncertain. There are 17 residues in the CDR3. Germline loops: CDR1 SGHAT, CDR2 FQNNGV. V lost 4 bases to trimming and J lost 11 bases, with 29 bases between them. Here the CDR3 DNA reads TGTGCCAGCAGCTCGGGGTCGGAAAGTCGGGTTCTGTTAGGTTACACCTTC. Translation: CASSSGSESRVLLGYTF. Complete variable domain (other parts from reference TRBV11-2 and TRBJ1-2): EAGVAQSPRYKIIEKRQSVAFWCNPISGHATLYWYQQILGQGPKLLIQFQNNGVVDDSQLPKDRFSAERLKGVDSTLKIQPAKLEDSAVYLCASSSGSESRVLLGYTFGSGTRLTVV.

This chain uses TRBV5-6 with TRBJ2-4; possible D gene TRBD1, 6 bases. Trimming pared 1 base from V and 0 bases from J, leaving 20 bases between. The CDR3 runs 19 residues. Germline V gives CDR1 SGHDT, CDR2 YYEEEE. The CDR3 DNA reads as TGTGCCAGCAGCTTGTTCCCGACAGGTGGAGGACTAGCCAAAAACATTCAGTACTTC. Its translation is CASSLFPTGGGLAKNIQYF.